These 23 T cell receptor beta chains came from one sample sequenced in a study of cytomegalovirus exposure and HLA in healthy donors. With 60 Vbeta and 13 Jbeta primers, the PCR was carried out. The table came from immunoSEQ multiplex PCR; TCRdb's copy has only in-frame clones and leaves some out. The sample lists a few hundred thousand clones, 75% to 85% occurring once. Material for sequencing was PBMCs. These receptors were taken from a girl aged 2 to 9 in good health and CMV-seronegative.

This clone was counted a few times. This chain uses TRBV27 with TRBJ2-7; D is perhaps TRBD1 (6 bases). The V gene's germline CDR1 is MNHEY and CDR2 SMNVEV (reference sequence). Trimming removed 6 bases from V and 5 bases from J, with 14 bases in between. CDR3 length: 13 residues. CDR3 sequence reads: CASRSGTHHEQYF. The CDR3 DNA reads as TGTGCCAGCAGGTCCGGGACACACCACGAGCAGTACTTC.

The chain combines TRBV29-1 with TRBJ2-1; 15 bases fit TRBD2. Unmatched junction bases numbered 10, after V lost 0 bases and J lost 4 bases. The CDR3 loop spans 19 amino acids. Germline CDR1 and CDR2: SQVTM and ANQGSEA. The CDR3 DNA sequence: TGCAGCGTTGAAGATTTCGGACTAGCGGGAGGGAGAAAATACAATGAGCAGTTCTTC. Protein: CSVEDFGLAGGRKYNEQFF.

This clone appeared a single time. J is TRBJ2-7 and V is TRBV10-2; tentative D call: TRBD1 (6 bases). V gave up 3 bases and J gave up 6 bases, with 15 bases separating them. The germline V gene encodes CDR1 WSHSY and CDR2 SAAADI. The CDR3 totals 14 residues. CDR3 in amino acids: CASSEGKQGPEQYF. CDR3 nucleotides: TGCGCCAGCAGTGAAGGTAAACAGGGACCCGAGCAGTACTTC.

V gene TRBV13 combines with J gene TRBJ2-5; 10 bases match TRBD2. The CDR3 has 16 residues. The trim removed 2 bases at V and 5 bases at J, leaving 8 bases unmatched. Germline CDR1 and CDR2: PRHDT and FYEKMQ (reference sequence). CDR3 nucleotides: TGTGCCAGCAGCTTACGACTAGCGGGTTTTCGTGAGACCCAGTACTTC. Its protein product is CASSLRLAGFRETQYF.

The genes are TRBV7-3 and TRBJ2-2, with TRBD2 as a possible D gene (6 bases). The germline V and J ends were trimmed by 2 bases and 5 bases, with 9 bases remaining between them. The CDR3 runs to 14 residues. Germline-derived CDR1 and CDR2 are SGHTA and FQGTGA. This CDR3 is CASSLLAGTGELFF. The CDR3 region has the DNA TGTGCCAGCAGCTTACTTGCGGGGACCGGGGAGCTGTTTTTT.

The CDR3 DNA is TGTGCCAGCAGCGTAGCTACGAATGAGCAGTTCTTC. This encodes CASSVATNEQFF. The J gene is TRBJ2-1, the V gene TRBV9; D call uncertain. The germline CDR1 and CDR2 sequences are SGDLS and YYNGEE. The CDR3 length is 12 residues. The V end was cut by 0 bases, the J end by 7 bases, with 5 bases between. Variable domain in full (rest from reference TRBV9 and TRBJ2-1): DSGVTQTPKHLITATGQRVTLRCSPRSGDLSVYWYQQSLDQGLQFLIQYYNGEERAKGNILERFSAQQFPDLHSELNLSSLELGDSALYFCASSVATNEQFFGPGTRLTVL.

The chain couples TRBV6-1 to TRBJ1-2, with 8 bases aligning to TRBD1. The CDR3 spans 12 residues. CDR1 MNHNS and CDR2 SASEGT come from the germline V gene. Germline trimming cut 6 bases from V and 5 bases from J; bases unmatched to any gene: 2. The CDR3 loop reads CASSQGAYGYTF. In nucleotides, the CDR3 is TGTGCCAGCAGCCAGGGGGCGTATGGCTACACCTTC.

V gene TRBV28 combines with J gene TRBJ2-2; D call uncertain. This CDR3 spans 14 amino acids. Germline V lookup: CDR1 MDHEN, CDR2 SYDVKM. The V gene lost 4 bases and the J gene lost 4 bases, with 10 bases spanning the gap. The CDR3 region has the DNA TGTGCCAGCAGTTCCACAGTGCCCACCGGGGAGCTGTTTTTT. The encoded protein is CASSSTVPTGELFF. Full variable domain (outside the CDR3, taken from reference TRBV28 and TRBJ2-2): DVKVTQSSRYLVKRTGEKVFLECVQDMDHENMFWYRQDPGLGLRLIYFSYDVKMKEKGDIPEGYSVSREKKERFSLILESASTNQTSMYLCASSSTVPTGELFFGEGSRLTVL.

This clone was detected a few times. This chain connects TRBV6-5 to TRBJ2-7; TRBD2 matches at 8 bases. V shed 2 bases, J shed 0 bases, and the junction held 0 bases outside the gene matches. From germline, CDR1 is MNHEY and CDR2 SVGAGI. The CDR3 consists of 14 residues. The CDR3 sequence is CASSYGTSSYEQYF. The CDR3 bases are TGTGCCAGCAGTTACGGGACTAGCTCCTACGAGCAGTACTTC.

The chain uses TRBV28 and TRBJ1-4, with D unclear. The V gene's germline CDR1 is MDHEN and CDR2 SYDVKM. V gave up 6 bases and J gave up 4 bases, with 27 bases separating them. The CDR3 has 19 residues. The CDR3 protein is CASRLLTGRSGSHNEKLFF. DNA of the CDR3: TGTGCCAGCAGACTTTTGACCGGGAGGAGTGGGAGCCATAATGAAAAACTGTTTTTT.

This rearrangement joins TRBV28 to TRBJ2-3; possible D gene TRBD2, 6 bases. CDR1 MDHEN and CDR2 SYDVKM come from the germline V gene. The CDR3 consists of 14 residues. V shed 6 bases and J shed 2 bases, with 12 bases lying between them. DNA for the CDR3: TGTGCCAGCAGATTTGGGGGGAACACAGATACGCAGTATTTT. This translates into CASRFGGNTDTQYF.

The J gene is TRBJ2-5, the V gene TRBV6-1; 12 bases are a match to TRBD2. The CDR3 runs 17 residues. CDR1 MNHNS and CDR2 SASEGT come from the germline V gene. The V gene end was trimmed by 0 bases and the J gene end by 6 bases; junction bases not matched to a gene: 8. CDR3 DNA sequence: TGTGCCAGCAGTGAAGCGGCTAGCGGGGGGGCGATAAAGACCCAGTACTTC. Translated, it gives CASSEAASGGAIKTQYF.

V and J are TRBV5-6 and TRBJ1-3, with 7 positions matching TRBD1. Unmatched junction bases numbered 8, after V lost 0 bases and J lost 8 bases. Germline V gives CDR1 SGHDT, CDR2 YYEEEE. The CDR3 consists of 15 residues. The CDR3 nucleotides read TGTGCCAGCAGCTTGGGGACGACAGGGCTTTACACCATATATTTT. Protein: CASSLGTTGLYTIYF.

The chain uses TRBV12-5 and TRBJ1-2, with D unresolved. The V gene's germline CDR1 is LGHNT and CDR2 FRNRAP. Trimming cost V 7 bases and J 4 bases, with 10 bases left between them. The CDR3 sequence is 12 residues long. Here the CDR3 DNA reads TGTGCTAGTGTTGGCCGCCCCTATGGCTACACCTTC. The encoded protein is CASVGRPYGYTF. Combining the CDR3 with reference TRBV12-5 and TRBJ1-2 gives the whole variable domain DARVTQTPRHKVTEMGQEVTMRCQPILGHNTVFWYRQTMMQGLELLAYFRNRAPLDDSGMPKDRFSAEMPDATLATLKIQPSEPRDSAVYFCASVGRPYGYTFGSGTRLTVV.

This clone has a handful of counts. The V gene is TRBV7-2, the J gene TRBJ1-1, with TRBD1 identical over 10 bases. Germline trimming cut 0 bases from V and 3 bases from J; bases unmatched to any gene: 13. The CDR3 consists of 19 residues. Germline V CDR1 and CDR2: SGHTA, FQGNSA. CDR3 protein: CASSLAYRDRGQSDTEAFF. Here the CDR3 DNA reads TGTGCCAGCAGCTTAGCTTACCGGGACAGGGGACAGTCGGACACTGAAGCTTTCTTT.

This clone showed up just a few times. The chain uses TRBV6-5 and TRBJ2-7; 12 bases fit TRBD2. CDR3 length equals 15 residues. Germline assignment: CDR1 MNHEY and CDR2 SVGAGI. The V gene end was trimmed by 6 bases and the J gene end by 7 bases; junction bases not matched to a gene: 10. DNA of the CDR3: TGTGCCAGCAGAGGACGGACTAGCGGGAACGGGGAGCAGTACTTC. The encoded protein is CASRGRTSGNGEQYF.

This chain joins TRBV7-6 and TRBJ1-2; 7 bases align to TRBD1. Germline CDR1 SGHVS, CDR2 FNYEAQ. J gave up 0 bases and V 5 bases, and 6 bases lay outside the gene matches. The CDR3 is 15 amino acids. CDR3 nucleotide sequence: TGTGCCAGCAGCCTCAGGGGGTCGGCTAACTATGGCTACACCTTC. It encodes CASSLRGSANYGYTF. The entire variable domain, with the rest obtained from reference TRBV7-6 and TRBJ1-2, is as follows: GAGVSQSPRYKVTKRGQDVALRCDPISGHVSLYWYRQALGQGPEFLTYFNYEAQQDKSGLPNDRFSAERPEGSISTLTIQRTEQRDSAMYRCASSLRGSANYGYTFGSGTRLTVV.

V and J are TRBV18 and TRBJ2-2; 8 positions match TRBD1. The V gene's germline CDR1 is KGHSH and CDR2 LQKENI. This CDR3 is built from 15 residues. The V gene end was trimmed by 3 bases and the J gene end by 3 bases; junction bases not matched to a gene: 3. CDR3 nucleotides: TGTGCCAGCTCACCGTACAGGGGGGACACCGGGGAGCTGTTTTTT. Translation: CASSPYRGDTGELFF.

The gene calls are TRBV28 and TRBJ1-1, with a possible D match to TRBD1 (6 bases). CDR3 size: 14 residues. V lost 6 bases to trimming and J lost 4 bases, with 15 bases between them. Germline V gene data show CDR1 as MDHEN and CDR2 as SYDVKM. The CDR3 region is CASRIQGLGTEAFF. In DNA, the CDR3 is TGTGCCAGCAGAATCCAGGGGCTTGGCACTGAAGCTTTCTTT.

The genes are TRBV6-5 and TRBJ1-1; 7 nucleotides agree with TRBD1. V trimming: 0 bases; J trimming: 7 bases; junction bases outside the gene matches: 5. The CDR3 sequence is 14 residues long. The germline V gene encodes CDR1 MNHEY and CDR2 SVGAGI. The CDR3 bases are TGTGCCAGCAGTTACTCGGGACAGAAAAATGAAGCTTTCTTT. Protein product: CASSYSGQKNEAFF.

The gene calls are TRBV20-1 and TRBJ1-1; maybe TRBD1 (6 bases). The CDR3 totals 11 residues. Looked up from germline, CDR1 is DFQATT and CDR2 is SNEGSKA (reference sequence). V was clipped by 5 bases and J by 6 bases, with 10 bases between them. In DNA form, the CDR3 reads TGCAGTGCTGCACAGGGCGCTGAAGCTTTCTTT. This encodes CSAAQGAEAFF.

The chain couples TRBV5-6 to TRBJ1-2; D perhaps matches TRBD1 (5 bases). The germline V gene has CDR1 SGHDT and CDR2 YYEEEE. This CDR3 is 13 amino acids long. The V end lost 5 bases, the J end lost 4 bases, and 12 bases lay between the germline ends. This CDR3 reads CASRGTSFYGYTF. DNA of the CDR3: TGTGCCAGCAGAGGGACTTCCTTCTATGGCTACACCTTC.

Only a few counts were recorded for this clone. This chain links TRBV7-9 with TRBJ2-1; 7 bases match TRBD2. This CDR3 region has 15 residues. The V segment lost 3 bases and the J segment 3 bases; nucleotides outside the gene matches: 5. Germline CDR1 reads SEHNR; CDR2 reads FQNEAQ (reference sequence). CDR3 in amino acids: CASSFGRGIYNEQFF. The CDR3 bases are TGTGCCAGCAGCTTTGGGAGGGGAATCTACAATGAGCAGTTCTTC.